This T cell receptor beta chain was profiled in a study of blood T cell repertoires in COVID-19. Overall study: COVID-19 samples collected from the United States, Italy and Spain covered acute and convalescent phases.

Source study methods: By means of reference gene primer amplification, nucleated cell counts were estimated. Using immunoSEQ multiplex PCR, the repertoire was profiled, and TCRdb retains in-frame clones only, with some absent. V and J calls and clone size are copied from that table; D and trimming were computed from the DNA. The sample yields around 200,000 clones, about 85% seen once. The CDR3 totals 15 residues. The V gene's germline CDR1 is LNHDA and CDR2 SQIVND (reference sequence). V dropped 6 bases and J dropped 2 bases, with 14 bases sitting between them. The sample was peripheral blood. The sequence was obtained from a person in their 70s with COVID-19, enrolled during active disease. This sequence joins TRBV19 and TRBJ1-5; possibly TRBD1 for D (6 bases). CDR3 residues: CASRMDSGRNQPQHF. The CDR3 DNA follows: TGTGCCAGTAGAATGGACAGCGGACGCAATCAGCCCCAGCATTTT.